The clone carrying this T cell receptor beta chain turned up a few times. Its specificity is unknown. Each CDR3 protein gets one entry after TCRdb re-called the 5' RACE reads with MiXCR. The data hold roughly 500,000 distinct CDR3 sequences, with 22% observed a single time. The record originates from a study of identical twins. The CDR3 spans 14 residues. V lost 2 bases, J lost 6 bases, and 9 bases lay in between. Germline V gives CDR1 SGHDT, CDR2 YYEEEE. Whole-study results and caveats: Where beta out-of-frame sequences were concerned, excess twin sharing was weaker. Invariant MAIT and iNKT cells could partly confound zero-insertion analyses.

The data also belong to a second study, concerning T cells expressing NK-cell markers.

The TCR comes from a woman aged 18-29 years in good health. This sequence joins TRBV5-6 and TRBJ1-6; D perhaps matches TRBD1 (5 bases). Sequencing was performed on CD4+ T cells sorted from blood. In DNA, the CDR3 is TGTGCCAGCAGCTTAGGCGGGGCTAATTCACCCCTCCACTTT. It yields the protein CASSLGGANSPLHF.